This TCR beta chain came from a study of Ad26.COV2.S vaccination and SARS-CoV-2 variants. Sample treatment: around 19 received Ad26.COV2.S at low or high dose, single or two shots; several received placebo; per-sample allocation not given. Sampling occurred on day 63 after the first vaccine or placebo injection. The CDR3 loop spans 15 amino acids. The V and J ends lost 8 bases and 2 bases, in that order; junction bases with no gene match: 8. Per the germline V gene, CDR1 is SQVTM and CDR2 is ANQGSEA. Sequencing was performed with immunoSEQ multiplex PCR; in TCRdb, only in-frame clones are kept and a portion is missing. The sample has hundreds of thousands of clones; 88% are singletons. This clone was seen only a few times.

The V call is TRBV29-1, the J call TRBJ2-3; 12 bases map to TRBD2. This material consisted of peripheral blood, taken in a trial of Ad26.COV2.S vaccine versus placebo. The origin of this receptor is a person between 18 and 65 years old who received the Ad26.COV2.S COVID-19 vaccine or a placebo. The CDR3: CSFRTSGTVTDTQYF. The CDR3 nucleotides are TGCAGCTTCCGGACTAGCGGGACGGTCACAGATACGCAGTATTTT.